The entry below gives a single T cell receptor (beta chain) sequence along with its context. This sample is part of a study of blood T cell repertoires in COVID-19. Study summary: COVID-19 samples, acute and convalescent, were from the United States, Italy and Spain. T cells, B-cell-depleted T cells, or PBMCs supplied cDNA or gDNA.

In terms of age and location, participants ranged from roughly 18 to 100 years and lived in approximately 26 US areas. As processed by the authors: Quantification of nucleated cells was approximated via reference gene primer amplification. The protocol was immunoSEQ multiplex PCR, while the TCRdb copy is restricted to in-frame clones and leaves out a portion. The V and J calls and clone size are taken from that table; D and trimming were inferred from the DNA. The repertoire holds around 200,000 clones, with about 83% as singletons. This TCR came from a middle-aged man with acute COVID-19. Sample: PBMCs or T cells enriched from blood (not recorded which).

The CDR3 bases are TGTGCCAGTAGTATAGATTCTACAGGGGGCTTCAATCAGCCCCAGCATTTT. Translating gives CASSIDSTGGFNQPQHF. The genes are TRBV19 and TRBJ1-5; 9 bases line up with TRBD1. From germline, CDR1 is LNHDA and CDR2 SQIVND (reference sequence). This CDR3 has 17 amino acids. V gave up 0 bases and J gave up 3 bases; unmatched junction bases: 6.